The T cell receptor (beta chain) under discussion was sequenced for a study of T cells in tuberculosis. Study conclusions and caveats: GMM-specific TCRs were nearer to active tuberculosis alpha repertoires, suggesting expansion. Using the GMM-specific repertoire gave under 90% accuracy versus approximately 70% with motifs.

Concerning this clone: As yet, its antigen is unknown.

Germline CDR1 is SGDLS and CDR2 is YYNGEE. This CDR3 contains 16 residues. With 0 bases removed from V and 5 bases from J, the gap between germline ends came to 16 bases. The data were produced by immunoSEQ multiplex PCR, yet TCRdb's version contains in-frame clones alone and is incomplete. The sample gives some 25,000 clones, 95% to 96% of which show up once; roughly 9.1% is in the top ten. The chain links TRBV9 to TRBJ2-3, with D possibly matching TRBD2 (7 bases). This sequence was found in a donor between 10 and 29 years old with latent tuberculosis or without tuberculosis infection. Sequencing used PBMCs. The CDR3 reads CASSVEEGGLVDTQYF. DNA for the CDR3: TGTGCCAGCAGCGTAGAAGAGGGGGGGCTAGTAGATACGCAGTATTTT.